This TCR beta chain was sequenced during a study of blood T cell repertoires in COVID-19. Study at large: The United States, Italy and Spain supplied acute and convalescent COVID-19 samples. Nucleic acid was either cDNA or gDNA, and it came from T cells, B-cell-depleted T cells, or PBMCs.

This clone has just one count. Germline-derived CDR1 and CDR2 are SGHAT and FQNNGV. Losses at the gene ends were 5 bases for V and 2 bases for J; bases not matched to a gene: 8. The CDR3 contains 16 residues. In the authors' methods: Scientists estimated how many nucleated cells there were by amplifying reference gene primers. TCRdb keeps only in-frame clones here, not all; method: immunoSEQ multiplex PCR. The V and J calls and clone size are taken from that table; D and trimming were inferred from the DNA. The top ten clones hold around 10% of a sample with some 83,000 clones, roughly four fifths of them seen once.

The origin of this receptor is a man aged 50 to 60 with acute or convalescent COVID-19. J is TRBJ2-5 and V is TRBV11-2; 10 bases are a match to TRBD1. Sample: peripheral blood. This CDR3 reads CASSNRDRGRQETQYF. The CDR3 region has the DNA TGTGCCAGCAGCAACCGGGACAGGGGCCGACAAGAGACCCAGTACTTC.